Following are 11 T cell receptor beta chains from one sample sequenced in a study of CD8 T cells in Susac syndrome. RNA in amounts of about 0.45 to 1 ug was reverse transcribed with random hexamers. TCRdb re-called the immunoSEQ multiplex PCR reads with MiXCR, one entry per CDR3 protein. The sample has 90,000 to 150,000 distinct CDR3 sequences, about nine tenths seen once. Sequences were obtained from CD8+ T cells from PBMCs. These receptors all stem from a human donor in good health.

This clonotype was recorded only once. The DNA for the CDR3 is TGCAGTGCTAGGGGGGGAATGGGGGCTGAAGCTTTCTTT. Its translation: CSARGGMGAEAFF. V and J are TRBV20-1 and TRBJ1-1; tentatively, D is TRBD1 (5 bases). CDR3 length: 13 amino acids. The germline V gene has CDR1 DFQATT and CDR2 SNEGSKA (reference sequence). The V gene lost 3 bases and the J gene lost 6 bases, with 14 bases spanning the gap.

In DNA, the CDR3 is TGTGCCACCAGTGATCCCAATACAGCGGGAGGGTATATCTATGAGCAGTTCTTC. Its protein is CATSDPNTAGGYIYEQFF. V gene TRBV24-1 combines with J gene TRBJ2-1; 10 positions agree with TRBD2. V gave up 3 bases and J gave up 8 bases; unmatched junction bases: 15. This CDR3 region has 18 residues. Germline values: CDR1 KGHDR, CDR2 SFDVKD.

V and J are TRBV28 and TRBJ2-7, with TRBD2 as a possible D gene (5 bases). The CDR3 consists of 14 residues. CDR1 MDHEN and CDR2 SYDVKM come from the germline V gene. V shed 6 bases and J shed 7 bases, with 19 bases lying between them. CDR3 nucleotides: TGTGCCAGCAGGGTGAGGGATGCGGTCGGGGAGCAGTACTTC. Protein: CASRVRDAVGEQYF.

The genes are TRBV7-9 and TRBJ2-1, with 7 bases matching TRBD2. Looked up from germline, CDR1 is SEHNR and CDR2 is FQNEAQ (reference sequence). The CDR3 has 15 residues. After removal of 4 bases from V and 2 bases from J, the junction contained 5 bases not matched to a gene. The CDR3 loop reads CASSSSSGTYNEQFF. The CDR3 DNA reads as TGTGCCAGCAGCTCATCTAGCGGAACCTACAATGAGCAGTTCTTC.

This chain joins TRBV3-1 and TRBJ2-7; TRBD2 agrees at 14 bases. Germline V lookup: CDR1 LGHDT, CDR2 YNNKEL (reference sequence). The CDR3 spans 17 residues. V shed 4 bases, J shed 0 bases, and the junction held 5 bases outside the gene matches. CDR3 nucleotides: TGTGCCAGCAGCCCCGGACTAGCGGGAGGCGGCTCCTACGAGCAGTACTTC. Protein: CASSPGLAGGGSYEQYF.

The rearrangement joins TRBV14 to TRBJ2-7, with D possibly TRBD2 on 6 matching bases. The V and J ends lost 1 base and 2 bases respectively, with 12 bases between them. The CDR3 spans 15 residues. The V gene's germline CDR1 is SGHDN and CDR2 FVKESK. DNA for the CDR3: TGTGCCAGCAGCCAAGGTCACGGGAGCCCCTACGAGCAGTACTTC. Amino acids: CASSQGHGSPYEQYF.

This chain uses TRBV10-3 with TRBJ2-1; D is unresolved. V was trimmed by 2 bases and J by 8 bases, leaving 4 bases between them. In germline, CDR1 is ENHRY, CDR2 SYGVKD. The CDR3 sequence is 11 residues long. The CDR3 bases are TGTGCCATCAGTGAGGGGCATGAGCAGTTCTTC. Amino acid sequence: CAISEGHEQFF.

The chain couples TRBV12-3 or TRBV12-4 to TRBJ1-1, with 7 bases matching TRBD1. With V trimmed by 5 bases and J by 6 bases, 6 bases remained unmatched. This CDR3 contains 13 residues. CDR3 sequence reads: CASSLTGAAEAFF. As DNA, the CDR3 is TGTGCCAGCAGTCTCACAGGGGCAGCTGAAGCTTTCTTT.

J is TRBJ2-2 and V is TRBV7-9; possibly TRBD1 for D (6 bases). Germline V gene lookup returns CDR1 SEHNR and CDR2 FQNEAQ (reference sequence). Deletions cut 5 bases from V and 6 bases from J, with 19 bases between. The CDR3 extends over 16 amino acids. The CDR3 loop reads CASSQQQGTSPGELFF. The CDR3 nucleotides read TGTGCCAGCAGCCAGCAACAGGGAACCTCACCCGGGGAGCTGTTTTTT.

The chain employs TRBV20-1 and TRBJ2-7; D gene uncertain. V lost 0 bases to trimming and J lost 2 bases, with 11 bases between them. CDR1 and CDR2 from the germline V gene are DFQATT and SNEGSKA (reference sequence). The CDR3 runs to 14 residues. As DNA, the CDR3 is TGCAGTGCTAGAGATCAGCAGAGAACCTACGAGCAGTACTTC. It encodes CSARDQQRTYEQYF.

The chain employs TRBV30 and TRBJ1-5, with D possibly TRBD1 on 6 matching bases. The V gene lost 0 bases and the J gene lost 11 bases, with 8 bases spanning the gap. This CDR3 has 11 amino acids. Germline CDR1 GTSNPN, CDR2 SVGIG (reference sequence). The CDR3 nucleotides read TGTGCCTGGAGTGTAGGGGGGGCCCAGCATTTT. Protein: CAWSVGGAQHF.